This T cell receptor beta chain was profiled in a study of cytomegalovirus exposure and HLA in healthy donors. Study summary: About 80 million unique TCRs, all from HLA-typed donors, were included in an early release of the data. Regarding the study as a whole: Trimming of TCR beta V- and J-genes showed a link, identified in a later analysis, to a missense DCLRE1C variant.

Per germline, CDR1 MNHNS and CDR2 SASEGT. This CDR3 region has 14 residues. The V segment lost 4 bases and the J segment 0 bases; nucleotides outside the gene matches: 0. In the PCR, 60 Vbeta and 13 Jbeta primers were used. The assay was immunoSEQ multiplex PCR, and TCRdb's table has in-frame clones only and misses some. Of around 160,000 clones in the sample, around 80% were seen once. Worth noting for this clone: Its matching antigen is unknown.

This receptor was obtained from a male donor in good health and CMV-seronegative. Sequencing input: PBMCs. This sequence joins TRBV6-1 and TRBJ2-1, with TRBD2 matching 7 bases. The CDR3 protein is CASSGLASYNEQFF. The CDR3 DNA sequence: TGTGCCAGCAGTGGACTAGCCTCCTACAATGAGCAGTTCTTC.